This TCR beta chain came from a study of blood T cell repertoires in COVID-19. The CDR3 runs 12 residues. In germline, CDR1 is GTSNPN, CDR2 SVGIG (reference sequence). The V segment lost 2 bases and the J segment 13 bases; nucleotides outside the gene matches: 4. Produced via immunoSEQ multiplex PCR; TCRdb's table is partial and in-frame only. The sample holds 200,000 to 250,000 clones, 75% to 85% seen once. The chain uses TRBV30 and TRBJ2-3, with 12 bases lining up with TRBD2. This sequence was found in a man aged 35-49 years who had recovered from COVID-19. The sequenced sample consisted of PBMCs or T cells enriched from blood (not recorded which). CDR3 coding DNA: TGTGCCTGGAGTCCGACTAGCGGGGGAGAGTATTTT. This encodes CAWSPTSGGEYF.